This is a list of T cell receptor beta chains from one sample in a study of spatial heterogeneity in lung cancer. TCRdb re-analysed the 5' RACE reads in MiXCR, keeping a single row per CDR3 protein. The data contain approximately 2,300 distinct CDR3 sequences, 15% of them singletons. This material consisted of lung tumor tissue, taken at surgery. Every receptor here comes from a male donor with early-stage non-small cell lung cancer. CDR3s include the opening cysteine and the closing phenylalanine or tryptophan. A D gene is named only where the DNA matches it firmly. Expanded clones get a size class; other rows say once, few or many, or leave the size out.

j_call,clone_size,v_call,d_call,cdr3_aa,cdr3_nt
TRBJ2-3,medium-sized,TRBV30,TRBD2,CAWSASLAEADTQYF,TGTGCCTGGAGTGCATCCCTAGCGGAGGCAGATACGCAGTATTTT
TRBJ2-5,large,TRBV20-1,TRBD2,CSAQPGGTSKETQYF,TGCAGTGCCCAACCTGGTGGGACTAGCAAAGAGACCCAGTACTTC
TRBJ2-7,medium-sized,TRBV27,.,CASSLGILAPQHEQYF,TGTGCCAGCAGTTTGGGAATTCTAGCGCCCCAACACGAGCAGTACTTC
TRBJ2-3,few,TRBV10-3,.,CAIRGSGDTQYF,TGTGCCATCAGGGGTTCAGGAGATACGCAGTATTTT
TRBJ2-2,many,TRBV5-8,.,CASTTPTNWNTGELFF,TGTGCCAGCACCACACCCACAAACTGGAACACCGGGGAGCTGTTTTTT
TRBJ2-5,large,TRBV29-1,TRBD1,CSVPYGQGQETQYF,TGCAGCGTTCCCTACGGACAGGGGCAAGAGACCCAGTACTTC
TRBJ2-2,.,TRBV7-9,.,CASSLRQIGTGELFF,TGTGCCAGCAGCTTACGACAGATTGGGACCGGGGAGCTGTTTTTT
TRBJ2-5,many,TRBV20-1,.,CSAGGRWSQETQYF,TGCAGTGCTGGTGGACGGTGGTCACAAGAGACCCAGTACTTC
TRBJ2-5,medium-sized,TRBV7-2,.,CASSLQEGGMETQYF,TGTGCCAGCAGCTTACAAGAGGGGGGCATGGAGACCCAGTACTTC
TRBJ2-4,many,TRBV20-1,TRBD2,CSANAGGSKNIQYF,TGCAGTGCTAACGCGGGGGGCTCCAAAAACATTCAGTACTTC
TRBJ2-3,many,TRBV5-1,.,CASSWGTVTDTQYF,TGCGCCAGCAGCTGGGGGACTGTCACAGATACGCAGTATTTT
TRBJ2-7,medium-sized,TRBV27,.,CASSRMGVGYEQYF,TGTGCCAGCAGCCGGATGGGGGTGGGCTACGAGCAGTACTTC
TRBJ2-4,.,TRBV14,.,CASSQLRGTENIQYF,TGTGCCAGCAGCCAGTTAAGGGGGACGGAAAACATTCAGTACTTC
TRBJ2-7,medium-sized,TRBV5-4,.,CASSSGAGAPTQQYF,TGTGCCAGCAGCTCGGGTGCGGGGGCCCCTACGCAGCAGTACTTC
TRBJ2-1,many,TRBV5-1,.,CASSLDGLEAEQFF,TGCGCCAGCAGCTTGGATGGTCTGGAAGCTGAGCAGTTCTTC
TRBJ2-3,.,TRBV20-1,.,CSARFEYTDTQYF,TGCAGTGCTAGATTCGAGTACACAGATACGCAGTATTTT
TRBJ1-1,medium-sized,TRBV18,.,CASSHTRDTEAFF,TGTGCCAGCTCACACACCCGGGACACTGAAGCTTTCTTT
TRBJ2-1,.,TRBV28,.,CASSPGDNEQFF,TGTGCCAGCAGTCCAGGGGATAATGAGCAGTTCTTC
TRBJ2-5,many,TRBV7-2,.,CASSRGPGSLETQYF,TGTGCCAGCAGTCGGGGTCCCGGGAGTTTGGAGACCCAGTACTTC
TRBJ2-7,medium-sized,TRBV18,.,CASSPRQDTYEQYF,TGTGCCAGCTCACCCCGACAGGATACCTACGAGCAGTACTTC
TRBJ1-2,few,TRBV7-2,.,CASSELNYGYTF,TGTGCCAGCAGCGAACTGAACTATGGCTACACCTTC
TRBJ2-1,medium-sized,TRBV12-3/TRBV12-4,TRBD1,CASSSRTGTWLIIEQFF,TGTGCCAGCAGTTCCCGGACAGGGACTTGGTTAATTATTGAGCAGTTCTTC
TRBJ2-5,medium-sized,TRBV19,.,CASKVWNGETQYF,TGTGCCAGTAAAGTTTGGAATGGTGAGACCCAGTACTTC
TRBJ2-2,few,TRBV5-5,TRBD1,CASKTGGNTGELFF,TGTGCCAGCAAAACAGGGGGGAACACCGGGGAGCTGTTTTTT
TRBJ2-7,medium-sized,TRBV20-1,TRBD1,CSARGRQGPGYEQYF,TGCAGTGCTAGAGGCCGACAGGGGCCGGGCTACGAGCAGTACTTC
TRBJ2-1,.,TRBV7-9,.,CASYRPSDNEQFF,TGTGCCAGCTACAGGCCTAGCGACAATGAGCAGTTCTTC
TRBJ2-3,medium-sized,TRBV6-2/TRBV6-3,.,CATEGPPADTQYF,TGTGCCACCGAGGGGCCCCCCGCAGATACGCAGTATTTT
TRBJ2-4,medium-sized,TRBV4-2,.,CASSQEEGQAIAKNIQYF,TGTGCCAGCAGCCAAGAAGAGGGGCAGGCAATAGCCAAAAACATTCAGTACTTC
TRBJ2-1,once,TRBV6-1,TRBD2,CASKKGGPENEQFF,TGTGCCAGCAAGAAGGGAGGGCCCGAAAATGAGCAGTTCTTC
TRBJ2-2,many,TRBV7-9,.,CASSFQVPVSGELFF,TGTGCCAGCAGCTTTCAAGTACCTGTCTCCGGGGAGCTGTTTTTT
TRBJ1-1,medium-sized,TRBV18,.,CASSPGPVNTEAFF,TGTGCCAGCTCACCAGGGCCAGTGAACACTGAAGCTTTCTTT
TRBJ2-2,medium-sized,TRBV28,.,CASTSSNTGELFF,TGTGCCAGCACTAGCTCGAACACCGGGGAGCTGTTTTTT
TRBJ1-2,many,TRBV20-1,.,CSAPTRGGIYGYTF,TGCAGTGCCCCCACCCGAGGGGGTATCTATGGCTACACCTTC
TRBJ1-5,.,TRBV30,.,CAWRPREGPYQPQHF,TGTGCCTGGCGTCCTAGGGAAGGCCCGTATCAGCCCCAGCATTTT
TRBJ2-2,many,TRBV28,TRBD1,CASSQTGGRTGELFF,TGTGCCAGCAGCCAGACAGGGGGCCGCACCGGGGAGCTGTTTTTT
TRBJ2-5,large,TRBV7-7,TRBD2,CASSSTGTRGETQYF,TGTGCCAGCAGCTCGACCGGGACTAGGGGAGAGACCCAGTACTTC
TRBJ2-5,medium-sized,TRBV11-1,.,CASSPRTVKETQYF,TGTGCCAGCAGCCCGAGGACAGTTAAAGAGACCCAGTACTTC
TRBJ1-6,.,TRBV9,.,CASSVGSDVHNSPLHF,TGTGCCAGCAGCGTAGGATCAGACGTGCATAATTCACCCCTCCACTTT
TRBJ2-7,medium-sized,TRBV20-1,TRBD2,CSARDGSGGYEQYF,TGCAGTGCTAGAGATGGTAGCGGGGGGTACGAGCAGTACTTC
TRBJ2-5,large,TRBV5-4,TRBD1,CASSLWGTGKETQYF,TGTGCCAGCAGCTTATGGGGGACAGGGAAGGAGACCCAGTACTTC
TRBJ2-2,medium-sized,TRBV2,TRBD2,CASSEGLAGVSTGELFF,TGTGCCAGCAGTGAGGGACTAGCGGGAGTGAGCACCGGGGAGCTGTTTTTT
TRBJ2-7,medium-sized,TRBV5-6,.,CASSYSRVRVFRNEQYF,TGTGCCAGCAGTTATTCTCGAGTGAGAGTATTTCGTAACGAGCAGTACTTC
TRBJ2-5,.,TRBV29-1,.,CSVEDPRYETQYF,TGCAGCGTTGAAGATCCCAGATACGAGACCCAGTACTTC
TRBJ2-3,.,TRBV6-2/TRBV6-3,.,CATEGPADTQYF,TGTGCCACCGAGGGGCCCGCAGATACGCAGTATTTT
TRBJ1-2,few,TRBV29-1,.,CSVDGRMNYGYTF,TGCAGCGTTGACGGGCGCATGAACTATGGCTACACCTTC
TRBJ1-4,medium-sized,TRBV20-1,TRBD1,CSARALRQGAREGEKLFF,TGCAGTGCTAGAGCCTTACGACAGGGGGCGAGGGAAGGAGAAAAACTGTTTTTT
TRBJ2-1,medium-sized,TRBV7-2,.,CASSFGPNNEQFF,TGTGCCAGCAGCTTTGGTCCCAACAATGAGCAGTTCTTC
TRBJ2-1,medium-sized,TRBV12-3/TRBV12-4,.,CASSLMTEQFF,TGTGCCAGCAGTTTAATGACAGAGCAGTTCTTC